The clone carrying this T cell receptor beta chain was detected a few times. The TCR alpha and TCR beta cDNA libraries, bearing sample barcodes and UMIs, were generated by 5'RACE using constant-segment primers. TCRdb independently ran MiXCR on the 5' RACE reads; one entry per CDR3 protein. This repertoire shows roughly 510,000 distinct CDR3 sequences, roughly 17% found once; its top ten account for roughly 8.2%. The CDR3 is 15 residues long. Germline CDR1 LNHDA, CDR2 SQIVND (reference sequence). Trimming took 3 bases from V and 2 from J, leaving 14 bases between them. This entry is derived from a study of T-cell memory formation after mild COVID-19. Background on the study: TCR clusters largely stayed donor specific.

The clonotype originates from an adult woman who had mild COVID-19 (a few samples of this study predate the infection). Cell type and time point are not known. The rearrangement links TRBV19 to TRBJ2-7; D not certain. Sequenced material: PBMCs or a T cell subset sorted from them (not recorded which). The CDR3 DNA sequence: TGTGCCAGTAGTATCACTTCCAGTAACCCCTACGAGCAGTACTTC. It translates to CASSITSSNPYEQYF.